Following are 15 T cell receptor beta chains from one sample sequenced in a study of T cells after posttransplantation cyclophosphamide. The data were produced by immunoSEQ multiplex PCR, yet TCRdb's version contains in-frame clones alone and is incomplete. The table lists around 35,000 clones, with no singletons. Specimen: PBMCs. These receptors originate from a woman aged 45-60 years in good health and a related stem cell transplant donor.

Many counts were recorded for this clone. The chain carries TRBV6-5 and TRBJ2-7; 7 bases match TRBD1. The CDR3 extends over 13 amino acids. The V gene end was trimmed by 5 bases and the J gene end by 3 bases; junction bases not matched to a gene: 4. Per germline, CDR1 MNHEY and CDR2 SVGAGI. The CDR3 region is CASSLYRGYEQYF. The CDR3 nucleotides are TGTGCCAGCAGTCTATACAGGGGCTACGAGCAGTACTTC.

This chain links TRBV5-1 with TRBJ2-5, with 14 bases identical to TRBD2. Trimming took 8 bases from V and 4 from J; bases not matched to a gene: 4. In germline, CDR1 is SGHRS, CDR2 YFSETQ. This CDR3 has 14 amino acids. The chain's CDR3 is CASGLAGGSETQYF. For the CDR3, the DNA is TGCGCCAGTGGACTAGCGGGAGGCTCAGAGACCCAGTACTTC.

This clone was counted many times. The chain couples TRBV28 to TRBJ2-1; D remains ambiguous. Trimming left V 7 bases short and J 4 bases short, with 5 bases between. This CDR3 is built from 11 residues. CDR1 and CDR2 from the germline V gene are MDHEN and SYDVKM. The CDR3 here is CASNIYNEQFF. The CDR3 DNA reads as TGTGCCAGCAACATTTACAATGAGCAGTTCTTC.

This clone came up many times. The chain links TRBV25-1 to TRBJ2-7, with 7 bases identical to TRBD1. V was pared by 3 bases and J by 8 bases, with 7 bases of the junction left unmatched. From germline, CDR1 is MGHDK and CDR2 SYGVNS. The CDR3 length is 13 residues. DNA of the CDR3: TGTGCCAGCAGTGAGTGGGGGACAGCACAGCAGTACTTC. This translates into CASSEWGTAQQYF.

This clone has a handful of counts. This sequence joins TRBV18 and TRBJ1-5; D unclear. This CDR3 spans 15 amino acids. The V and J ends lost 1 base and 7 bases respectively, with 14 bases between them. Germline lookup yields CDR1 KGHSH and CDR2 LQKENI. CDR3 sequence (DNA): TGTGCCAGCTCACCACGGAAGGTCTTAGGGCAGCCCCAGCATTTT. It specifies CASSPRKVLGQPQHF.

This clone occurred many times. The rearrangement joins TRBV27 to TRBJ2-7; a weak D match, TRBD2 (7 bases). Per the germline V gene, CDR1 is MNHEY and CDR2 is SMNVEV (reference sequence). Between the trimmed V and J ends, which lost 0 bases and 3 bases, there was a span of 18 bases. The CDR3 runs 17 residues. Written as DNA, the CDR3 is TGTGCCAGCAGTTTATCGATGTACCAAGGGGGGGACTACGAGCAGTACTTC. Its translation is CASSLSMYQGGDYEQYF.

Many counts were recorded for this clone. This sequence joins TRBV10-3 and TRBJ2-1; TRBD2 agrees at 12 bases. V lost 3 bases to trimming and J lost 8 bases; unmatched junction nucleotides: 5. The CDR3 has 15 residues. CDR1 and CDR2 (germline): ENHRY, SYGVKD. The CDR3 DNA reads as TGTGCCATCAGTGACAGGCTAGCGGGAGGGGATGAGCAGTTCTTC. Translation gives CAISDRLAGGDEQFF.

The sample holds many counts of this clone. This chain uses TRBV19 with TRBJ1-2; TRBD1 is a possible D gene (5 bases). The V end lost 2 bases, the J end lost 5 bases, and 21 bases lay between the germline ends. Germline V gene sequence: CDR1 LNHDA, CDR2 SQIVND (reference sequence). This CDR3 is built from 17 residues. The CDR3 DNA follows: TGTGCCAGTAGTATAAGGTGGCAGGGAGGGATGGAATATGGCTACACCTTC. Protein: CASSIRWQGGMEYGYTF.

This clone appeared many times. The chain couples TRBV19 to TRBJ1-5; 10 bases are shared with TRBD1. From germline, CDR1 is LNHDA and CDR2 SQIVND (reference sequence). The trim removed 4 bases at V and 5 bases at J, leaving 5 bases unmatched. This CDR3 is built from 15 residues. The CDR3 DNA is TGTGCCAGTAGTACGGACAGGGGGTACGATCAGCCCCAGCATTTT. It specifies CASSTDRGYDQPQHF.

This clone was seen many times. V is TRBV19 and J is TRBJ2-3; D possibly corresponds to TRBD1 (5 bases). Germline V lookup: CDR1 LNHDA, CDR2 SQIVND (reference sequence). V lost 10 bases and J 5 bases, leaving 19 bases between the germline ends. The CDR3 is made up of 14 amino acids. This chain's CDR3 is CATAPQGRRDTQYF. CDR3 in DNA: TGTGCCACAGCGCCTCAGGGAAGGCGAGATACGCAGTATTTT.

This chain joins TRBV12-3 or TRBV12-4 and TRBJ1-5, with D unresolved. V was cut by 2 bases and J by 3 bases, with 8 bases left in between. The CDR3 loop spans 14 amino acids. The CDR3 DNA reads as TGTGCCAGCAGTTTATACGGGGACAATCAGCCCCAGCATTTT. It yields the protein CASSLYGDNQPQHF.

In its sample, this clone was seen many times. The chain carries TRBV13 and TRBJ2-7; D is ambiguous. The CDR3 is made up of 16 amino acids. Looked up from germline, CDR1 is PRHDT and CDR2 is FYEKMQ (reference sequence). V dropped 0 bases and J dropped 7 bases, with 19 bases sitting between them. CDR3 sequence: CASSLGLVTSGEEQYF. CDR3 DNA: TGTGCCAGCAGCTTAGGCCTTGTGACGTCGGGTGAGGAGCAGTACTTC.

This clone has a count of ten or more. V gene TRBV7-6 combines with J gene TRBJ1-2, with D perhaps matching TRBD1 (5 bases). CDR1 and CDR2 (germline): SGHVS, FNYEAQ. The V and J ends lost 7 bases and 7 bases respectively, with 16 bases between them. CDR3 length equals 13 residues. CDR3 DNA: TGTGCCAGCACCCCGTGGGGGGTCCGTGGCTACACCTTC. Protein: CASTPWGVRGYTF.

Many counts were recorded for this clone. The chain recombines TRBV7-9 with TRBJ2-3, with 7 bases identical to TRBD2. Germline V CDR1 and CDR2: SEHNR, FQNEAQ (reference sequence). Germline trimming cut 6 bases from V and 1 base from J; bases unmatched to any gene: 7. CDR3 length equals 15 residues. Here the CDR3 reads CASSHRRERTDTQYF. The CDR3 nucleotides are TGTGCCAGCAGTCACCGGCGGGAGCGCACAGATACGCAGTATTTT.

This clone has just a few counts. The conserved final phenylalanine or tryptophan is absent from the CDR3, which likely points to a read error. The chain has TRBV12-3 or TRBV12-4 and TRBJ2-7; D may be TRBD1 (5 bases). This CDR3 spans 13 amino acids. V lost 7 bases and J 8 bases, leaving 18 bases between the germline ends. CDR3 sequence reads: CASNSQTTDKQYL. CDR3 sequence (DNA): TGTGCCAGCAATTCTCAAACGACAGACAAGCAGTACCTC.